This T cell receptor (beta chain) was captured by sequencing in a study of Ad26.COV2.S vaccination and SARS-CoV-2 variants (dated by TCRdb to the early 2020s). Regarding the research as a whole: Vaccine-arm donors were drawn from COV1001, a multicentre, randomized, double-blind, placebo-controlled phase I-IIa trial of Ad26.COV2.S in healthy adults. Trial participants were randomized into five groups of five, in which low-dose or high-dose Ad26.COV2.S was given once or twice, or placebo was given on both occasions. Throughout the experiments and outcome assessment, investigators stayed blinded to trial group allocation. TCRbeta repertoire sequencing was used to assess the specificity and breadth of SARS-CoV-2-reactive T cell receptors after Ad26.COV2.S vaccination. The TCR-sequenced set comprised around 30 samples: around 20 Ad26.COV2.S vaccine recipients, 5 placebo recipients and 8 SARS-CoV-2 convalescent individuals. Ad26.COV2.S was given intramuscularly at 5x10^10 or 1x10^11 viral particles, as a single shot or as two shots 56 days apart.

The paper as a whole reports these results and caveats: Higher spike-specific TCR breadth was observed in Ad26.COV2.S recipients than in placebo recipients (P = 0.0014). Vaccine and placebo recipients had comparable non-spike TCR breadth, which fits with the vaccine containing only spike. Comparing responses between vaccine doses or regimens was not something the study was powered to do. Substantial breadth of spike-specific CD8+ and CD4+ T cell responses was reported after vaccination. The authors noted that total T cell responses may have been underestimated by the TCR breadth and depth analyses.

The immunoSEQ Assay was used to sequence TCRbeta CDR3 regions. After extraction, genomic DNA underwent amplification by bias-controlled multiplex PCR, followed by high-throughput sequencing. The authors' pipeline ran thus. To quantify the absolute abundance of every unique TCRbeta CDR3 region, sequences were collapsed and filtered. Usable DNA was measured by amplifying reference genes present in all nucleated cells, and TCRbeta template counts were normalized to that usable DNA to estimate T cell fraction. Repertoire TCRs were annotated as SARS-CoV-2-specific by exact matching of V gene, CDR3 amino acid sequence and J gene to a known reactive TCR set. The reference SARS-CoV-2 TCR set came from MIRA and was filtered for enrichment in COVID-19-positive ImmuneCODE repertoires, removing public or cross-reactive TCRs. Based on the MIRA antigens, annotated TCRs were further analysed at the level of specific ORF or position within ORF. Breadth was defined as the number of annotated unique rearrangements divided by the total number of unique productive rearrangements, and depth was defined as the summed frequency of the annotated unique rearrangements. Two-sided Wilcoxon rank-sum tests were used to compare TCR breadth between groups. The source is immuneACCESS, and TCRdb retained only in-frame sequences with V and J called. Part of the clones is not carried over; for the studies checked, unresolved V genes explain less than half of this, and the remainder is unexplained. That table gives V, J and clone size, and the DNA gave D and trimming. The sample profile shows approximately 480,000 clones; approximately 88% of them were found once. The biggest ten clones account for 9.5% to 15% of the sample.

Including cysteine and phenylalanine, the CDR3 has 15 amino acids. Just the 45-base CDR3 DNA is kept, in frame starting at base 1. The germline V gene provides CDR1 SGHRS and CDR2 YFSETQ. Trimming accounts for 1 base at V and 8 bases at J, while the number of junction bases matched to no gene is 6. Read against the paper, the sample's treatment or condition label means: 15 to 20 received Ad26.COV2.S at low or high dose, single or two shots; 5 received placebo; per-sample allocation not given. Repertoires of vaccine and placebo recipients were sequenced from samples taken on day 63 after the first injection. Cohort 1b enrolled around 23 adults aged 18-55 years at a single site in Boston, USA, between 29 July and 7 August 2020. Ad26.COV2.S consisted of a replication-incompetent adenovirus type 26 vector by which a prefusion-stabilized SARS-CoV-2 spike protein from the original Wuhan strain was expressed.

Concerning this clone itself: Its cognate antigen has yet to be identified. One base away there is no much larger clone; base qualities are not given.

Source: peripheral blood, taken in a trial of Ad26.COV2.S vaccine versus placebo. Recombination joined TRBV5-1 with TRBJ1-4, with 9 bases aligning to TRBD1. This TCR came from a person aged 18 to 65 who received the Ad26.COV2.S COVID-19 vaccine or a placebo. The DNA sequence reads TGCGCCAGCAGCTTGCGGACAGGGGACAACGAAAAACTGTTTTTT. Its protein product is CASSLRTGDNEKLFF.